The 11 T cell receptor beta chains presented below share a single source sample, sequenced in a study of shared clonotypes between healthy human individuals (dated by TCRdb to 2020 to 2022). CD8 naive samples consisted of CD45RO-negative cells that were positively selected for CCR7, yielding a CD45RA+CCR7+ population without TemRA cells. Library prep was done by the immunoSEQ multiplex PCR assay. The source is immuneACCESS, and TCRdb retained only in-frame sequences with V and J called. Part of the clones is not carried over; for the studies checked, unresolved V genes explain less than half of this, and the remainder is unexplained. The sample yields about 1,900,000 clones; just under 95% were counted once. The ten largest clones take up 0.9% to 1.5% of the sample. Material: naive CD8+ T cells sorted from blood. According to the study, the label for this sample's cell subset or site signals: CD45RA+CCR7+. The receptors stem from a man younger than 30 in good health.

The chain joins TRBV9 to TRBJ1-3; D ambiguous. The CDR3 consists of 15 residues. Trimming took off 2 bases at V and 0 bases at J, with 9 bases between the two ends. CDR1 and CDR2 from the germline V gene are SGDLS and YYNGEE. DNA of the CDR3: TGTGCCAGCAGCGTCGGTTTCACCTCTGGAAACACCATATATTTT. It is translated as CASSVGFTSGNTIYF. The whole variable domain, remainder taken from reference TRBV9 and TRBJ1-3, is DSGVTQTPKHLITATGQRVTLRCSPRSGDLSVYWYQQSLDQGLQFLIQYYNGEERAKGNILERFSAQQFPDLHSELNLSSLELGDSALYFCASSVGFTSGNTIYFGEGSWLTVV.

This chain joins TRBV6-5 and TRBJ1-2, with D perhaps TRBD1 (5 bases). CDR1 is MNHEY and CDR2 is SVGAGI in the germline V gene. Trimming left V 2 bases short and J 2 bases short, with 12 bases between. The CDR3 length is 15 residues. CDR3 sequence: CASSYAGGENYGYTF. The CDR3 DNA follows: TGTGCCAGCAGTTACGCTGGGGGGGAAAACTATGGCTACACCTTC.

The V call is TRBV7-9, the J call TRBJ2-7, with unresolved D. The V end was cut by 4 bases, the J end by 0 bases, with 10 bases between. Germline V lookup: CDR1 SEHNR, CDR2 FQNEAQ (reference sequence). The CDR3 has 14 amino acids. CDR3 DNA: TGTGCCAGCAGCTCACCGACTGGCTCCTACGAGCAGTACTTC. This sequence encodes CASSSPTGSYEQYF.

As concerns this clone: Other nucleotide sequences from this sample produce the same CDR3. J is TRBJ1-3 and V is TRBV2; no clear D. V was shortened by 6 bases and J by 1 base, with 4 bases between the two germline ends. This CDR3 is built from 12 residues. In germline, CDR1 is SNHLY, CDR2 FYNNEI. Here the CDR3 DNA reads TGTGCCAGCAGCCCGTCTGGAAACACCATATATTTT. Translated: CASSPSGNTIYF.

The rearrangement links TRBV4-1 to TRBJ2-7; 10 positions agree with TRBD1. Germline assignment: CDR1 MGHRA and CDR2 YSYEKL. J was trimmed by 6 bases and V by 1 base; bases with no gene match: 6. The CDR3 covers 15 residues. This CDR3 is CASSQAGTGVFEQYF. CDR3 DNA: TGCGCCAGCAGCCAAGCCGGGACAGGGGTTTTCGAGCAGTACTTC.

Concerning this clone: Within the sample, other DNA sequences also encode this same CDR3. The J gene is TRBJ2-7, the V gene TRBV27; D may be TRBD2 (6 bases). Trimming shortened V by 5 bases and J by 0 bases, and 11 bases separated the two germline ends. The CDR3 totals 14 residues. Germline-derived CDR1 and CDR2 are MNHEY and SMNVEV (reference sequence). In DNA form, the CDR3 reads TGTGCCAGCAGTCCCTTGACTAGCTCCTACGAGCAGTACTTC. This translates into CASSPLTSSYEQYF.

This clone was seen a single time. This chain links TRBV7-9 with TRBJ2-5, with 8 nucleotides matching TRBD1. CDR1 is SEHNR and CDR2 is FQNEAQ in the germline V gene (reference sequence). The CDR3 extends over 16 amino acids. V trimming: 4 bases; J trimming: 3 bases; junction bases outside the gene matches: 10. The CDR3 DNA sequence: TGTGCCAGCAGCTCCCGTAATCAGGGGGCTAAAGAGACCCAGTACTTC. This gives the protein CASSSRNQGAKETQYF.

The CDR3 nucleotides are TGTGCCATCAGCGACAAGAACACTGAAGCTTTCTTT. Encoded protein: CAISDKNTEAFF. The chain combines TRBV10-3 with TRBJ1-1; D remains ambiguous. There are 12 residues in the CDR3. CDR1 and CDR2 from the germline V gene are ENHRY and SYGVKD. With 6 bases removed from V and 1 base from J, the gap between germline ends came to 6 bases.

The genes are TRBV5-6 and TRBJ2-7; no definite D call. Trimming pared 4 bases from V and 5 bases from J, leaving 19 bases between. The germline V gene encodes CDR1 SGHDT and CDR2 YYEEEE. CDR3 length: 15 amino acids. The CDR3 nucleotides read TGTGCCAGCAGCCCGCCTAAGGAGTCATCCAACGAGCAGTACTTC. This translates into CASSPPKESSNEQYF.

The V call is TRBV28, the J call TRBJ1-6; D is uncertain. The germline V gene encodes CDR1 MDHEN and CDR2 SYDVKM. V was cut by 3 bases and J by 0 bases, with 12 bases left in between. This CDR3 has 17 residues. CDR3 nucleotides: TGTGCCAGCAGTTTTATCGTTGAGAGCTCCTATAATTCACCCCTCCACTTT. This encodes CASSFIVESSYNSPLHF.

The chain uses TRBV5-1 and TRBJ2-1; tentatively, D is TRBD1 (6 bases). V dropped 4 bases and J dropped 4 bases, with 15 bases sitting between them. This CDR3 comprises 15 residues. Per the germline V gene, CDR1 is SGHRS and CDR2 is YFSETQ. This CDR3 is CASSPDGQFYNEQFF. In DNA, the CDR3 is TGCGCCAGCAGCCCCGACGGACAGTTTTACAATGAGCAGTTCTTC.